Listed below are T cell receptor beta chains from one sample, sequenced in a study of cytomegalovirus exposure and HLA in healthy donors. Sequencing was performed with immunoSEQ multiplex PCR; in TCRdb, only in-frame clones are kept and a portion is missing. The data contain about 78,000 clones, about 96% of them singletons. The sequenced sample was PBMCs. These receptor sequences come from a man between 18 and 29 years old in good health and CMV-seropositive. Both conserved end residues are part of each CDR3. The D gene is left open where the match is weak. Clone size is not always given. Where it is, it says once, few, many or a class for expanded clones.

clone size,CDR3 length,J gene,D gene,V gene,CDR3 protein,CDR3 DNA
.,14,TRBJ1-5,.,TRBV2,CASSDQGMFQPQHF,TGTGCCAGCAGTGACCAGGGAATGTTTCAGCCCCAGCATTTT
.,13,TRBJ1-2,TRBD1,TRBV7-9,CASSSTGGSGYTF,TGTGCCAGCAGCTCTACAGGGGGAAGCGGCTACACCTTC
.,15,TRBJ2-7,TRBD1,TRBV7-9,CASSLRDRVSYEQYF,TGTGCCAGCAGCCTCCGGGACAGGGTCTCCTACGAGCAGTACTTC
medium-sized,13,TRBJ2-1,.,TRBV6-4,CASSDRASSEQFF,TGTGCCAGCAGTGACCGGGCTAGCAGTGAGCAGTTCTTC
.,16,TRBJ2-1,TRBD2,TRBV7-8,CASSVAGDFPYNEQFF,TGTGCCAGCAGCGTAGCGGGAGATTTTCCCTACAATGAGCAGTTCTTC
.,16,TRBJ1-2,.,TRBV4-1,CASSQDPASVYYGYTF,TGCGCCAGCAGCCAAGACCCCGCCAGCGTATACTATGGCTACACCTTC
.,12,TRBJ2-5,.,TRBV7-2,CASSFSSETQYF,TGTGCCAGCAGCTTTTCCTCAGAGACCCAGTACTTC
.,14,TRBJ1-4,.,TRBV6-5,CASSDMTTNEKLFF,TGTGCCAGCAGTGACATGACAACTAATGAAAAACTGTTTTTT
.,19,TRBJ2-6,.,TRBV6-1,CASSEVVQRSFSGANVLTF,TGTGCCAGCAGTGAAGTCGTGCAGCGAAGTTTCTCTGGGGCCAACGTCCTGACTTTC
.,18,TRBJ2-6,.,TRBV28,CASSFGEDDYSGANVLTF,TGTGCCAGCAGTTTCGGGGAGGATGACTACTCTGGGGCCAACGTCCTGACTTTC
.,14,TRBJ2-2,.,TRBV15,CATSGYRETGELFF,TGTGCCACCAGTGGATACAGGGAAACCGGGGAGCTGTTTTTT
.,15,TRBJ2-1,TRBD2,TRBV6-5,CASSPGGHPYNEQFF,TGTGCCAGCAGTCCGGGGGGTCACCCCTACAATGAGCAGTTCTTC
.,12,TRBJ1-2,.,TRBV29-1,CSVAAGLYGYTF,TGCAGCGTTGCGGCAGGCCTCTATGGCTACACCTTC
.,16,TRBJ2-2,.,TRBV5-1,CASRVNVAVNTGELFF,TGCGCCAGCAGGGTGAATGTAGCGGTCAACACCGGGGAGCTGTTTTTT
.,15,TRBJ2-7,TRBD1,TRBV7-9,CASSPGGQGAYEQYF,TGTGCCAGCAGCCCTGGAGGACAGGGGGCTTACGAGCAGTACTTC
.,10,TRBJ1-2,.,TRBV10-3,CPIMNYGYTF,TGTCCCATTATGAACTATGGCTACACCTTC
.,14,TRBJ2-7,.,TRBV19,CASSALESVYEQYF,TGTGCCAGTAGTGCCCTGGAGTCGGTCTACGAGCAGTACTTC
.,12,TRBJ2-1,TRBD2,TRBV30,CAWNPAGDEQFF,TGTGCCTGGAATCCAGCGGGAGATGAGCAGTTCTTC
.,16,TRBJ1-5,.,TRBV15,CATSRGGSASNQPQHF,TGTGCCACCAGCAGGGGGGGAAGCGCCTCGAATCAGCCCCAGCATTTT
.,16,TRBJ1-2,TRBD1,TRBV27,CASSRVVGGTVYGYTF,TGTGCCAGCAGCCGAGTCGTAGGAGGGACAGTATATGGCTACACCTTC
.,14,TRBJ2-5,.,TRBV10-1,CASSPDRAQETQYF,TGCGCCAGCAGTCCGGACAGAGCTCAAGAGACCCAGTACTTC
.,15,TRBJ2-7,TRBD1,TRBV7-9,CASSPRQGRVYEQYF,TGTGCCAGCAGCCCTCGACAGGGAAGGGTCTACGAGCAGTACTTC
once,14,TRBJ1-1,TRBD1,TRBV7-9,CASSSDRGYTEAFF,TGTGCCAGCAGCTCGGACAGGGGTTACACTGAAGCTTTCTTT
.,14,TRBJ2-7,.,TRBV2,CASSEGWSSYEQYF,TGTGCCAGCAGTGAAGGGTGGAGCAGCTACGAGCAGTACTTC
.,16,TRBJ2-3,.,TRBV15,CATSSATGLGTDTQYF,TGTGCCACCAGCAGTGCAACAGGGCTTGGCACAGATACGCAGTATTTT
once,13,TRBJ2-1,TRBD2,TRBV27,CASSGTRYNEQFF,TGTGCCAGCAGTGGGACTAGATACAATGAGCAGTTCTTC
.,17,TRBJ1-5,.,TRBV27,CASSPQSQAYSNQPQHF,TGTGCCAGCAGTCCTCAATCGCAGGCTTATAGCAATCAGCCCCAGCATTTT
.,14,TRBJ2-7,TRBD2,TRBV5-6,CASSYPSGSYEQYF,TGTGCCAGCAGCTATCCTAGCGGAAGTTACGAGCAGTACTTC
.,16,TRBJ1-2,TRBD1,TRBV19,CASTIPGQENFYGYTF,TGTGCCAGTACAATTCCGGGACAGGAGAATTTCTATGGCTACACCTTC
.,15,TRBJ1-1,TRBD1,TRBV7-2,CASSARQGRNTEAFF,TGTGCCAGCAGCGCAAGACAGGGCAGGAACACTGAAGCTTTCTTT
.,15,TRBJ2-1,TRBD2,TRBV7-9,CASSFEAGGYNEQFF,TGTGCCAGCAGCTTCGAAGCGGGAGGCTACAATGAGCAGTTCTTC
.,17,TRBJ2-6,.,TRBV5-8,CASSPRIPVSGANVLTF,TGTGCCAGCAGCCCGCGAATACCTGTCTCTGGGGCCAACGTCCTGACTTTC